This T cell receptor beta chain was observed in a study of T cells after yellow fever vaccination. Researchers made TCR cDNA using 5'RACE template switching, and this step added a universal primer site and UMIs. TCRdb independently ran MiXCR on the 5' RACE reads; one entry per CDR3 protein. In the table there are more than 300,000 distinct CDR3 sequences, 9.5% to 12% of which are singletons. Concerning this clonotype: Its antigen is not identified.

Findings and limits, study-wide: Contamination of FACS-sorted repertoires by abundant clonotypes from the bulk population could occur. Reappearance after the booster was seen for most primary-vaccination clones, at 95% to 96% CD4 and 70% to 90% CD8.

The CDR3 consists of 17 residues. The germline CDR1 and CDR2 sequences are SGHTA and FQGTGA. V gave up 1 base and J gave up 4 bases, with 19 bases separating them. The receptor was isolated from a man between 18 and 35 years old who received the YFV17D yellow fever vaccine. V gene TRBV7-3 combines with J gene TRBJ1-1; D is unclear. Sequencing used CD4+ T cells sorted from PBMCs, obtained 45 days after the yellow fever booster vaccination. CDR3 protein: CASSLNGMAGGSTEAFF. The CDR3 DNA follows: TGTGCCAGCAGCTTAAACGGGATGGCCGGCGGGAGCACTGAAGCTTTCTTT.